The sequence of this TCR beta chain was determined in a study of blood T cell repertoires in COVID-19. CDR3 length equals 15 residues. J lost 3 bases, V lost 4 bases, and 6 bases had no gene match. Germline V gives CDR1 LNHDA, CDR2 SQIVND (reference sequence). The table came from immunoSEQ multiplex PCR; TCRdb's copy has only in-frame clones and leaves some out. The sample yields approximately 380,000 clones, approximately 91% seen once. This clone was observed a single time. A case of COVID-19 had been met by exposed participants within 2 weeks before study entry. This chain links TRBV19 with TRBJ2-3; 8 nucleotides agree with TRBD2. The sample comprised PBMCs or T cells enriched from blood (not recorded which). This sequence originates from a woman aged 40 to 50 who had been exposed to COVID-19. The chain's CDR3 is CASSTGGVGTDTQYF. The CDR3 DNA reads TGTGCCAGTAGTACGGGAGGGGTGGGGACAGATACGCAGTATTTT.